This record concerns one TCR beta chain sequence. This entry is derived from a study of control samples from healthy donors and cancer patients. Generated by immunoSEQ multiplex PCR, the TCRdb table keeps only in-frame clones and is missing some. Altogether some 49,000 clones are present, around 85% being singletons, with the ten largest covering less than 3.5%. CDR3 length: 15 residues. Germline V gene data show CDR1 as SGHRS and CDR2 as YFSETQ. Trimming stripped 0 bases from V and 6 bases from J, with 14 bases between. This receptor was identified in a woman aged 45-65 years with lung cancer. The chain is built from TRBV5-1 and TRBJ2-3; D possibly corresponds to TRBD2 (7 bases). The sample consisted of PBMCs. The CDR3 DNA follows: TGCGCCAGCAGCTTGGAGTCGGGGGGCCAGGATACGCAGTATTTT. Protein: CASSLESGGQDTQYF.